The rows below give T cell receptor beta chains drawn from one sample of a study of T cell responses to AZD1222 COVID-19 vaccine. Clones were sequenced by immunoSEQ multiplex PCR, and TCRdb holds only the in-frame ones, with some missing. The table shows under 150,000 clones, with approximately 78% occurring only once. The material was peripheral blood, obtained on day 0 of MenACWY control vaccination. These receptors were taken from an adult in good health. Each CDR3 is given with its conserved first and last residue. Each record gives: V gene, D gene, clone size, J gene, CDR3 protein, CDR3 DNA. A D gene is named only where the DNA matches it firmly. Part of the rows lack a size; the others show once, few, many or a class for expanded clones.

>TRBV6-4|TRBD1|once|TRBJ1-6
CASSEQGRGNSPLHF
TGTGCCAGCAGTGAACAGGGGCGAGGTAATTCACCCCTCCACTTT
>TRBV2|.|few|TRBJ1-5
CASSEQGHSNQPQHF
TGTGCCAGCAGTGAACAGGGCCACAGCAATCAGCCCCAGCATTTT
>TRBV10-3|.|few|TRBJ2-7
CAISEVSYEQYF
TGTGCCATCAGTGAGGTTTCCTACGAGCAGTACTTC
>TRBV27|TRBD1|.|TRBJ1-2
CASRRTGWDGYTF
TGTGCCAGCAGACGGACAGGGTGGGATGGCTACACCTTC
>TRBV12-3/TRBV12-4|.|.|TRBJ1-2
CASSLDQYGYTF
TGTGCCAGCAGTTTAGACCAGTATGGCTACACCTTC
>TRBV19|TRBD2|.|TRBJ2-5
CASSIKGGGNQETQYF
TGTGCCAGTAGTATTAAAGGCGGGGGTAACCAAGAGACCCAGTACTTC
>TRBV4-1|.|.|TRBJ2-3
CASSQAGGRTSTDTQYF
TGCGCCAGCAGCCAAGCTGGTGGCAGAACTAGCACAGATACGCAGTATTTT
>TRBV19|.|.|TRBJ2-7
CASSTVGAAYEQYF
TGTGCCAGTAGTACGGTAGGGGCGGCCTACGAGCAGTACTTC
>TRBV19|.|.|TRBJ1-2
CASSIDGAGGYTF
TGTGCCAGTAGTATTGACGGGGCAGGTGGCTACACCTTC
>TRBV10-2|TRBD2|.|TRBJ2-1
CASRAHRLAGGPVVNEQFF
TGCGCCAGCAGGGCCCACCGACTAGCGGGGGGGCCAGTTGTCAATGAGCAGTTCTTC